The rows below give T cell receptor beta chains drawn from one sample of a study of blood T cells in healthy people across ages. TCRdb fed the 5' RACE reads into MiXCR, producing one record per CDR3 protein. This sample has roughly 1,800,000 distinct CDR3 sequences, with 49% found just once. Source material: blood. The receptors come from a woman in her thirties or forties in good health. Both conserved end residues are part of each CDR3. Each record gives: J gene, V gene, D gene, clone size, CDR3 protein, CDR3 DNA. A D gene is named only where the DNA matches it firmly. Clone size is given for some rows only: seen once, a few or many times, or a class if the clone is expanded.

>TRBJ2-6|TRBV5-1|TRBD1|NA
CASSLVGTGQRGRSSGANVLTF
TGCGCCAGCAGCTTGGTTGGGACAGGGCAGCGCGGGCGGAGCTCTGGGGCCAACGTCCTGACTTTC
>TRBJ1-2|TRBV5-1|NA|few
CASSLSSGDSYGYTF
TGCGCCAGCAGCTTGTCTTCCGGAGATTCCTATGGCTACACCTTC
>TRBJ2-5|TRBV5-1|NA|many
CASSLAEGLETQYF
TGCGCCAGCAGCTTGGCCGAAGGGTTAGAGACCCAGTACTTC
>TRBJ2-3|TRBV28|NA|NA
CATSGPLGHTQYF
TGTGCCACCAGCGGGCCTTTAGGTCATACGCAGTATTTT
>TRBJ1-2|TRBV4-1|TRBD1|NA
CASSQPPGQGVYGYTF
TGCGCCAGCAGCCAGCCTCCGGGACAGGGAGTCTATGGCTACACCTTC
>TRBJ2-1|TRBV21-1|NA|NA
CASNRDGYNEQFF
TGTGCCAGCAACCGGGACGGATACAATGAGCAGTTCTTC
>TRBJ2-1|TRBV12-3/TRBV12-4|NA|NA
CASSNYEQFF
TGTGCCAGCAGTAACTATGAGCAGTTCTTC
>TRBJ1-1|TRBV2|TRBD1|NA
CASRTGGLGNTEAFF
TGTGCCAGCAGGACAGGGGGATTGGGGAACACTGAAGCTTTCTTT
>TRBJ2-7|TRBV7-9|NA|NA
CASILTRYEQYF
TGTGCCAGCATCCTTACCCGGTACGAGCAGTACTTC
>TRBJ1-4|TRBV28|NA|few
CASTRGAGSNEKLFF
TGTGCCAGCACCCGAGGGGCAGGGTCTAATGAAAAACTGTTTTTT
>TRBJ2-6|TRBV4-3|NA|few
CASSQVGANVLTF
TGCGCCAGCAGCCAAGTCGGGGCCAACGTCCTGACTTTC
>TRBJ1-2|TRBV20-1|NA|few
CSASRVYGYTF
TGCAGTGCTAGCAGGGTCTATGGCTACACCTTC
>TRBJ2-3|TRBV6-5|TRBD1|NA
CASSWGTGLVDAQYF
TGTGCCAGCAGCTGGGGGACAGGGTTAGTAGATGCGCAGTATTTT
>TRBJ2-3|TRBV2|TRBD2|NA
CASNPLAGIIDTQYF
TGTGCCAGCAACCCCCTAGCGGGGATTATTGATACGCAGTATTTT
>TRBJ2-3|TRBV20-1|NA|few
CSAPFFADPFIRTQYF
TGCAGTGCTCCTTTTTTTGCGGACCCATTTATTCGTACGCAGTATTTT
>TRBJ1-1|TRBV4-3|NA|NA
CASSQDGVKNTEAFF
TGCGCCAGCAGCCAAGATGGAGTAAAGAACACTGAAGCTTTCTTT
>TRBJ2-1|TRBV24-1|NA|NA
CATSPDSSSCNEQFF
TGTGCCACCAGTCCAGACTCGAGCTCCTGCAATGAGCAGTTCTTC
>TRBJ2-3|TRBV29-1|NA|NA
CSVDPGDTQYF
TGCAGCGTTGACCCCGGGGATACGCAGTATTTT
>TRBJ2-6|TRBV12-3/TRBV12-4|NA|few
CAARTSGANVLTF
TGTGCCGCCCGGACCTCTGGGGCCAACGTCCTGACTTTC
>TRBJ2-5|TRBV4-2|NA|few
CASSQDRAMRAQETQYF
TGTGCCAGCAGCCAAGATCGAGCCATGAGGGCCCAAGAGACCCAGTACTTC
>TRBJ2-3|TRBV29-1|NA|few
CSVNDPGSNTQYF
TGCAGCGTGAATGATCCAGGCTCGAATACGCAGTATTTT
>TRBJ2-1|TRBV7-2|NA|NA
CASSLVKGTFSKETQFF
TGTGCCAGCAGCTTAGTTAAGGGCACCTTTTCAAAAGAGACCCAGTTCTTC
>TRBJ2-1|TRBV20-1|TRBD1|NA
CSAPRDRGNEQFF
TGCAGTGCGCCCCGGGACAGGGGCAATGAGCAGTTCTTC